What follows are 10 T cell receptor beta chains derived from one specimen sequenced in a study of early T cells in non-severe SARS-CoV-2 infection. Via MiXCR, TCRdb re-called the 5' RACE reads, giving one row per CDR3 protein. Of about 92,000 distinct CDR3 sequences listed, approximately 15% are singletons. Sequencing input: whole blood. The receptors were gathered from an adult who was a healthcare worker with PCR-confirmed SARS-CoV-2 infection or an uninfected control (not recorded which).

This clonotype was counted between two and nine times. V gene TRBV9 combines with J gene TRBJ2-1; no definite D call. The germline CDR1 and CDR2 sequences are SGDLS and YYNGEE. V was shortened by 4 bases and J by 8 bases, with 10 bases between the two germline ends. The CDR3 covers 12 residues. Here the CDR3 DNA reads TGTGCCAGCAGCCCCGGACGGGATGAGCAGTTCTTC. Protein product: CASSPGRDEQFF.

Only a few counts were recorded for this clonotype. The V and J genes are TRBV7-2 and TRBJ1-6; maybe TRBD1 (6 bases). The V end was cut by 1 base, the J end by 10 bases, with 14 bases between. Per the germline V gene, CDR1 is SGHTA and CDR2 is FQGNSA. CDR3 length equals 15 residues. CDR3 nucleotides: TGTGCCAGCAGCTTAGATGGGGGCCCTAGCTCACCCCTCCACTTT. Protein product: CASSLDGGPSSPLHF.

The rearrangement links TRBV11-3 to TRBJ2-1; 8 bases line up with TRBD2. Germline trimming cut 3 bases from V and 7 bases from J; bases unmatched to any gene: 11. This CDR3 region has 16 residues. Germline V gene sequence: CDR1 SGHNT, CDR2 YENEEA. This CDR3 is CASSFTSGGHGNEQFF. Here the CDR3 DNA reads TGTGCCAGCAGCTTTACTAGCGGCGGGCACGGGAATGAGCAGTTCTTC.

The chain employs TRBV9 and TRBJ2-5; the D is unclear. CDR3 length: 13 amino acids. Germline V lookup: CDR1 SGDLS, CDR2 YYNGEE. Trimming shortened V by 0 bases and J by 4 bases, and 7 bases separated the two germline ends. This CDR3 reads CASSVAIGETQYF. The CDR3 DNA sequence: TGTGCCAGCAGCGTAGCAATCGGAGAGACCCAGTACTTC.

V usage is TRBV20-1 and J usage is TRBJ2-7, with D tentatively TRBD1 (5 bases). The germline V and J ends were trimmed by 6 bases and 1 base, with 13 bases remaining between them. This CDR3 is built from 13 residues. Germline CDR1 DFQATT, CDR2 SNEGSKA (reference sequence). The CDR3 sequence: CSAKSGHSYEQYF. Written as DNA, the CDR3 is TGCAGTGCCAAATCCGGACATTCCTACGAGCAGTACTTC.

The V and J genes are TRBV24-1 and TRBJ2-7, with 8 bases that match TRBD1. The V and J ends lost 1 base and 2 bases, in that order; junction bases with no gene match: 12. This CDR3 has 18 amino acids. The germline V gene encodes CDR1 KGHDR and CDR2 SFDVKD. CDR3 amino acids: CATSDFKNLGQAAYEQYF. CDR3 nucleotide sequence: TGTGCCACCAGTGATTTCAAAAATCTGGGACAGGCGGCCTACGAGCAGTACTTC.

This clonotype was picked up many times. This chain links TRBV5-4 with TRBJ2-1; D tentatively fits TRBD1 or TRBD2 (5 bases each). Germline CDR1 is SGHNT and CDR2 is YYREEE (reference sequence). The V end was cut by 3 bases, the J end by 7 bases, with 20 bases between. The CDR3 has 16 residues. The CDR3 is CASSSTEGPSWNEQFF. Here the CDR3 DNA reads TGTGCCAGCAGCTCTACTGAGGGGCCTTCGTGGAATGAGCAGTTCTTC.

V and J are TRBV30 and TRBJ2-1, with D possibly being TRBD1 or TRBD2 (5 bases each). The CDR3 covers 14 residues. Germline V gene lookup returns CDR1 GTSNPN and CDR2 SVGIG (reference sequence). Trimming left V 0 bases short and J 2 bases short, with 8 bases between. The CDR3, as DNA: TGTGCCTGGAGTGTTTCGGGACCCTACAATGAGCAGTTCTTC. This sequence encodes CAWSVSGPYNEQFF. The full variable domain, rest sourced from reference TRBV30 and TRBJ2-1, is SQTIHQWPATLVQPVGSPLSLECTVEGTSNPNLYWYRQAAGRGLQLLFYSVGIGQISSEVPQNLSASRPQDRQFILSSKKLLLSDSGFYLCAWSVSGPYNEQFFGPGTRLTVL.

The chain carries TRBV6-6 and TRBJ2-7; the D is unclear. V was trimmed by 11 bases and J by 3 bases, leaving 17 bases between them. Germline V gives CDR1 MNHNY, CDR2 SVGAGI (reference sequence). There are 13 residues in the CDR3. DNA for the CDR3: TGTGCCTCACAAACAGCGCTGTTCTACGAGCAGTACTTC. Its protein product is CASQTALFYEQYF.

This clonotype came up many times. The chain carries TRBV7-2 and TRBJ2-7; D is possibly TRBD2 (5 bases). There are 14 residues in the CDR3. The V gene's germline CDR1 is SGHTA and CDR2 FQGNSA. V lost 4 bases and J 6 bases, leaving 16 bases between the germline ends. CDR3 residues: CASSSGPSWGEQYF. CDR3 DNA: TGTGCCAGCAGCTCTGGCCCTAGCTGGGGCGAGCAGTACTTC. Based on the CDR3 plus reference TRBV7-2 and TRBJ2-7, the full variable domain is GAGVSQSPSNKVTEKGKDVELRCDPISGHTALYWYRQSLGQGLEFLIYFQGNSAPDKSGLPSDRFSAERTGGSVSTLTIQRTQQEDSAVYLCASSSGPSWGEQYFGPGTRLTVT.